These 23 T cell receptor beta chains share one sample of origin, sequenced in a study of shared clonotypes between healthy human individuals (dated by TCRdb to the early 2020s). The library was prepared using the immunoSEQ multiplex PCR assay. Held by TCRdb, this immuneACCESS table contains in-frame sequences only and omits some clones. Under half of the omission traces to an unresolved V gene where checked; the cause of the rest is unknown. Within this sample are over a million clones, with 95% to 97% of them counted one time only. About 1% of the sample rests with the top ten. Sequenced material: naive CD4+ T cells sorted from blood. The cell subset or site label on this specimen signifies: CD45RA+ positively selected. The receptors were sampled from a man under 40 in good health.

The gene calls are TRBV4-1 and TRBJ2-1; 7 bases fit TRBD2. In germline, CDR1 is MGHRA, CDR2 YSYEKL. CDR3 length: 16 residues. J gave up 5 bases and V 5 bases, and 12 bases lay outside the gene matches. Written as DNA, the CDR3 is TGCGCCAGCAGCTACGTCGGACTAGTATCCGACAATGAGCAGTTCTTC. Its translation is CASSYVGLVSDNEQFF.

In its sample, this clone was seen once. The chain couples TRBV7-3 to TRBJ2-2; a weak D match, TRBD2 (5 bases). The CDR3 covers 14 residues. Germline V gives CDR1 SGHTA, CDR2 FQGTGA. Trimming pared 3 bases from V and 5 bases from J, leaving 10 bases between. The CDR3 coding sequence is TGTGCCAGCAGCTTCGGAGGCCAAACCGGGGAGCTGTTTTTT. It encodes CASSFGGQTGELFF. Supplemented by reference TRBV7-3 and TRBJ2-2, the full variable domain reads GAGVSQTPSNKVTEKGKYVELRCDPISGHTALYWYRQSLGQGPEFLIYFQGTGAADDSGLPNDRFFAVRPEGSVSTLKIQRTERGDSAVYLCASSFGGQTGELFFGEGSRLTVL.

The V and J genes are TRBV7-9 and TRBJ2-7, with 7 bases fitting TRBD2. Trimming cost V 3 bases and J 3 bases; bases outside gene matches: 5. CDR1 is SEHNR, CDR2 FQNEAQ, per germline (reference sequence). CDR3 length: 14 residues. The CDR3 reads CASSFAAGNYEQYF. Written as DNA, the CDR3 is TGTGCCAGCAGCTTCGCAGCGGGAAACTACGAGCAGTACTTC.

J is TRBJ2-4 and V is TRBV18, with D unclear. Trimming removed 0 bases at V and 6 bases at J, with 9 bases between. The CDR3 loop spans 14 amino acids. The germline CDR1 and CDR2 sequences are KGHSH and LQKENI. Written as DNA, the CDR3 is TGTGCCAGCTCACCACCGTTGACACCAAACATTCAGTACTTC. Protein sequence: CASSPPLTPNIQYF.

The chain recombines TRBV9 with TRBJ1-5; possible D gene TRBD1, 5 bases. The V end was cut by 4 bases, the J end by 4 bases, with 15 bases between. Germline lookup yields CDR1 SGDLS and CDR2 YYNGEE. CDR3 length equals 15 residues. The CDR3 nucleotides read TGTGCCAGCAGCCCCGGTTGGGGGGGAAATCAGCCCCAGCATTTT. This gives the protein CASSPGWGGNQPQHF.

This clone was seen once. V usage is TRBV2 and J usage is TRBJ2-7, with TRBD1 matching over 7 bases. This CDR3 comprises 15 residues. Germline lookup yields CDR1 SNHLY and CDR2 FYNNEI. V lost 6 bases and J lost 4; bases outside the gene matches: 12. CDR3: CASRGQAPWPYEQYF. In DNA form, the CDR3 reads TGTGCCAGCAGAGGACAGGCCCCGTGGCCTTACGAGCAGTACTTC.

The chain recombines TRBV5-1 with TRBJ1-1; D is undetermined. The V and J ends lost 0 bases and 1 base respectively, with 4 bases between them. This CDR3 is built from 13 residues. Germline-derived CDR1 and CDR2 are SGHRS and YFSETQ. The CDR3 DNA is TGCGCCAGCAGCTTGGTGGCGAACACTGAAGCTTTCTTT. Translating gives CASSLVANTEAFF.

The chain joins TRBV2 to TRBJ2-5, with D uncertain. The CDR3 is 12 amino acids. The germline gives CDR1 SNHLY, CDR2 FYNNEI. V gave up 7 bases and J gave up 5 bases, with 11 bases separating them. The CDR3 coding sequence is TGTGCCAGCAAAACATTCCAGGAGACCCAGTACTTC. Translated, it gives CASKTFQETQYF.

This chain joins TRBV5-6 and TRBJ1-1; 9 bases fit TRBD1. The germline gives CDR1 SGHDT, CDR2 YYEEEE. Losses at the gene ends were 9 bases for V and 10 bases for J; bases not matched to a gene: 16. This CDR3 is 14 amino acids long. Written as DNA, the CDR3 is TGTGCCACCGCGCTTTACCAAACGGGACAGGGAGCTTTCTTT. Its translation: CATALYQTGQGAFF.

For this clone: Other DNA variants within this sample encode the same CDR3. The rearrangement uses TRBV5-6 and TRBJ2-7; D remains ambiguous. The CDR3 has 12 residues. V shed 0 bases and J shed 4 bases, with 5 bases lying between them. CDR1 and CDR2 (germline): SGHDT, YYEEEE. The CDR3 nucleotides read TGTGCCAGCAGCTTGGCCGTATACGAGCAGTACTTC. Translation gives CASSLAVYEQYF.

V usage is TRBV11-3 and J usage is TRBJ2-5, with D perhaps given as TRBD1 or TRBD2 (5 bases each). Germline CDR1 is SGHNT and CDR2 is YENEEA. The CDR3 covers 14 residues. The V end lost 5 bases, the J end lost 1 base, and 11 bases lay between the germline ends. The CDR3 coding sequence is TGTGCCAGCAGCCCGAGGGACGCCCAAGAGACCCAGTACTTC. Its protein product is CASSPRDAQETQYF.

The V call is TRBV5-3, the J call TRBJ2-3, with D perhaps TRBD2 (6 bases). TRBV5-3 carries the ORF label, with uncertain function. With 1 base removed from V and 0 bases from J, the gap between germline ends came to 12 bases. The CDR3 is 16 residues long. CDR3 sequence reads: CARSLSREYSTDTQYF. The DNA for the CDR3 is TGTGCCAGAAGCTTGTCACGGGAGTATAGCACAGATACGCAGTATTTT.

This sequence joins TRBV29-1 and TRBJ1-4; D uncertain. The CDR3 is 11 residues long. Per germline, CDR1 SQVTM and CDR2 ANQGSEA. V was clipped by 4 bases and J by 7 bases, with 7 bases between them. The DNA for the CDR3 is TGCAGCGTTGGTGGCGTTGAAAAACTGTTTTTT. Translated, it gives CSVGGVEKLFF.

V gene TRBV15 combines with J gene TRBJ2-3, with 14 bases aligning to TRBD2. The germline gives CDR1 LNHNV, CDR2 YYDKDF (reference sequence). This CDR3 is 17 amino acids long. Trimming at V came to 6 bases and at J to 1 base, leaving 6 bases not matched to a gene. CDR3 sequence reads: CATSRLAGGSGTDTQYF. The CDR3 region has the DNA TGTGCCACCAGTCGACTAGCGGGAGGGTCTGGCACAGATACGCAGTATTTT.

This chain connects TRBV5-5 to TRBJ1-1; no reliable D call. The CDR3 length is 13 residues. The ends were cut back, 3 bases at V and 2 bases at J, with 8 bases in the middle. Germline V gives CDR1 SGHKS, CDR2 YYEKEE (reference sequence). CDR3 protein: CASSSLVNTEAFF. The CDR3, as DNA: TGTGCCAGCAGCTCTCTGGTAAACACTGAAGCTTTCTTT.

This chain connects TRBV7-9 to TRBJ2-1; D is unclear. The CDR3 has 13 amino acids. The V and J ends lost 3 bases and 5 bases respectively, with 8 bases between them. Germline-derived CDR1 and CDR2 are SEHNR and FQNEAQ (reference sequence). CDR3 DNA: TGTGCCAGCAGCTTTTCCCTGAACAATGAGCAGTTCTTC. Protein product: CASSFSLNNEQFF.

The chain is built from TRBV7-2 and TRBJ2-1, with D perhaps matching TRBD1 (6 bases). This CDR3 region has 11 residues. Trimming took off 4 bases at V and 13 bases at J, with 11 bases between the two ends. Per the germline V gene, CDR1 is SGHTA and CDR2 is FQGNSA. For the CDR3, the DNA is TGTGCCAGCAGCTCCGGACAGACACAGTTCTTC. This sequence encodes CASSSGQTQFF.

The CDR3 region is CASSPGGGWNNEQFF. CDR3 in DNA: TGTGCCAGCTCACCGGGGGGGGGTTGGAACAATGAGCAGTTCTTC. V is TRBV18 and J is TRBJ2-1; 7 bases match TRBD2. From germline, CDR1 is KGHSH and CDR2 LQKENI. This CDR3 region has 15 residues. Trimming took 3 bases from V and 5 from J; bases not matched to a gene: 7.

The CDR3 here is CASSQDRPNTGELFF. CDR3 sequence (DNA): TGCGCCAGCAGCCAAGACAGACCGAACACCGGGGAGCTGTTTTTT. This chain links TRBV4-1 with TRBJ2-2; D gene ambiguous. The germline V gene encodes CDR1 MGHRA and CDR2 YSYEKL. V was trimmed by 0 bases and J by 0 bases, leaving 5 bases between them. The CDR3 has 15 amino acids.

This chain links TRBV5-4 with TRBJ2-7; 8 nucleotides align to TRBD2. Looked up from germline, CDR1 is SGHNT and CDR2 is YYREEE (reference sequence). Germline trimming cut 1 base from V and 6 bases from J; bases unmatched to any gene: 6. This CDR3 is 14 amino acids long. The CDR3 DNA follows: TGTGCCAGCAGCTTGCGGGAGGGCCGGTTCGAGCAGTACTTC. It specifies CASSLREGRFEQYF.

CDR3 region: CASSEGHNYGYTF. CDR3 bases: TGCGCCAGCAGTGAGGGTCATAACTATGGCTACACCTTC. The chain links TRBV10-2 to TRBJ1-2; D unresolved. The CDR3 sequence is 13 residues long. Between the trimmed V and J ends, which lost 2 bases and 1 base, there was a span of 5 bases. Germline CDR1 reads WSHSY; CDR2 reads SAAADI.

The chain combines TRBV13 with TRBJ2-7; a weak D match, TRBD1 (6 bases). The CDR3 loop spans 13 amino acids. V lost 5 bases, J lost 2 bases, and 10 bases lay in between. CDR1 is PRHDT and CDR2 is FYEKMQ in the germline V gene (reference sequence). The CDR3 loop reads CASSKGQAYEQYF. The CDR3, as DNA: TGTGCCAGCAGCAAGGGACAAGCCTACGAGCAGTACTTC.

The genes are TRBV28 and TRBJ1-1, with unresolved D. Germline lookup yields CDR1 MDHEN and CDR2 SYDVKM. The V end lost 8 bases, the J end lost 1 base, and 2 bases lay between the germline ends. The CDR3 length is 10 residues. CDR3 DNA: TGTGCCAGCTGGAACACTGAAGCTTTCTTT. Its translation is CASWNTEAFF.